The TCR beta chain described here comes from a study of blood T cell repertoires in COVID-19 (dated by TCRdb to the early 2020s). Study-level background: Samples from collaborators originated in the United States, Italy and Spain and spanned both the acute and convalescent phases of COVID-19. The repertoires were made available in a free public database intended to serve as a resource for research on the immune response to SARS-CoV-2. HLA class I and class II types, where available, came from metadata supplied by the sample provider rather than from assay-based typing. Samples came from the ongoing ImmuneRACE study (first 160 participants) plus 1,254 subjects from 6 global collaborators. Sample metadata almost always included a de-identified subject ID, COVID-19 status, age in years and sex. The prospective study material was composed of cDNA or gDNA derived from T cells, B-cell-depleted T cells, or PBMCs. Deeply sampled blood TCRbeta repertoires from subjects exposed to, actively infected with, or recovered from COVID-19 were included in the dataset.

Participants in the prospective study were aged about 18 to 95 years, lived in about two dozen United States geographic areas, and enrolled through a virtual design. Cohort assignment in the prospective study relied on participant-reported clinical history from a screening survey and a study questionnaire. Exposed participants had been in contact with someone with a PCR-confirmed or clinician-diagnosed COVID-19 case within 2 weeks of study entry. Mobile phlebotomists in the prospective study collected whole blood, serum and a nasopharyngeal or oropharyngeal swab from every participant. Additional blood draws and questionnaires over an approximately 2-month period could optionally be provided by prospective study participants. Blood samples from the prospective study were shipped frozen or at room temperature prior to DNA extraction. Trimming removed 1 base from V and 1 base from J, leaving 11 bases between the germline ends. CDR1 and CDR2, per the germline V gene, are LGHNA and YNFKEQ. From its cysteine to its phenylalanine, the CDR3 spans 16 amino acids. The CDR3 DNA has 48 bases and is translated from base 1.

Concerning this clone itself: What this receptor recognizes is not known. No much larger clone is present one base from it, and per-base qualities are unavailable.

The immunoSEQ Assay, a bias-controlled multiplex PCR, was used to amplify TCRbeta CDR3 regions from genomic DNA. As for how the authors treated the data: The number of nucleated cells in each sample was estimated by amplification of reference gene primers within the assay. Sequence reads were collapsed and filtered to measure the absolute abundance of every unique TCRbeta CDR3 rearrangement. Productive Simpson clonality was computed per sample as the square root of Simpson's diversity index over productive rearrangements. Entries here come from immuneACCESS through TCRdb and include only in-frame sequences with V and J called. Some clones fail to appear in such tables; in the studies checked, an unresolved V gene covers under half of the shortfall, and the cause of the remainder is unknown. V and J calls and clone size come straight from that table; D and trimming were deduced from the DNA. For this sample the table gives about 190,000 clones, of which 80% to 85% were detected only once. The ten largest make up 3% to 3.5% of the sample.

On the study overall, not on this receptor specifically: The amount of clinical and demographic metadata varied by source and participant and was provided uncurated.

Sequencing was performed on PBMCs or T cells enriched from blood (not recorded which). The chain uses TRBV4-2 and TRBJ1-5; D gene: possibly TRBD1, on 5 matching bases. This clonotype was sampled from a woman aged 25 to 39 who had been exposed to COVID-19. The CDR3 protein is CASSQAAAGSNQPQHF. The DNA sequence is as follows: TGTGCCAGCAGCCAAGCCGCGGCAGGGAGCAATCAGCCCCAGCATTTT.